Below, 30 T cell receptor beta chains from the same sample are listed, as sequenced in a study of CD8 T cells in ankylosing spondylitis. TCRdb ran MiXCR on the 5' RACE reads and lists one entry per CDR3 protein. The data show about 250,000 distinct CDR3 sequences, 32% seen once. Sequencing was done on a sample of blood, either unsorted or a sorted T cell fraction (not recorded which). These receptors were collected from a male donor with ankylosing spondylitis or in good health (not recorded which).

A few counts support this clonotype. The chain recombines TRBV5-1 with TRBJ2-7; D not certain. The CDR3 runs to 14 residues. CDR1 is SGHRS, CDR2 YFSETQ, per germline. V lost 0 bases and J 2 bases, leaving 9 bases between the germline ends. CDR3 DNA sequence: TGCGCCAGCAGCTTGGAAGGTGGGCCCTACGAGCAGTACTTC. This gives the protein CASSLEGGPYEQYF.

This sequence joins TRBV5-5 and TRBJ2-1; 12 bases agree with TRBD2. This CDR3 is 16 amino acids long. Per germline, CDR1 SGHKS and CDR2 YYEKEE (reference sequence). J was trimmed by 8 bases and V by 0 bases; bases with no gene match: 6. The CDR3: CASSLAPSGGAYEQFF. For the CDR3, the DNA is TGTGCCAGCAGCTTGGCCCCTAGCGGGGGGGCCTATGAGCAGTTCTTC.

The chain carries TRBV20-1 and TRBJ2-7; D possibly corresponds to TRBD1 (7 bases). Trimming cost V 6 bases and J 0 bases, with 18 bases left between them. The CDR3 has 15 amino acids. Per germline, CDR1 DFQATT and CDR2 SNEGSKA (reference sequence). The DNA of the CDR3 is TGCAGTGCAGACGCGGGACAGATTAGCTCCTACGAGCAGTACTTC. Amino acids: CSADAGQISSYEQYF.

The V gene is TRBV11-2, the J gene TRBJ2-1, with D hard to call. V dropped 6 bases and J dropped 1 base, with 25 bases sitting between them. CDR3 length: 19 residues. CDR1 is SGHAT and CDR2 is FQNNGV in the germline V gene. The CDR3 region has the DNA TGTGCCAGCAGTCAATGGGATTTGTGGCGTTTGGGTTCCTACAATGAGCAGTTCTTC. Its translation is CASSQWDLWRLGSYNEQFF.

This sequence joins TRBV10-3 and TRBJ2-7; 12 bases fit TRBD2. The CDR3 loop spans 16 amino acids. V gave up 4 bases and J gave up 0 bases; unmatched junction bases: 4. CDR1 is ENHRY and CDR2 is SYGVKD in the germline V gene. The CDR3 here is CAISGTSGGLSYEQYF. CDR3 nucleotide sequence: TGTGCCATCAGTGGCACTAGCGGGGGGCTCTCCTACGAGCAGTACTTC.

This clonotype turned up a few times. This chain uses TRBV6-1 with TRBJ2-7; 9 bases are shared with TRBD2. Trimming took 5 bases from V and 2 from J; bases not matched to a gene: 10. CDR3 length equals 16 residues. Germline lookup yields CDR1 MNHNS and CDR2 SASEGT. The CDR3 DNA reads as TGTGCCAGCAGTCCCAGGGTAGCGGGGGAGGCCTACGAGCAGTACTTC. Residues: CASSPRVAGEAYEQYF.

This chain links TRBV27 with TRBJ1-5; 8 nucleotides line up with TRBD1. Germline-derived CDR1 and CDR2 are MNHEY and SMNVEV (reference sequence). The CDR3 contains 14 residues. Trimming removed 6 bases from V and 6 bases from J; junction bases left unmatched: 7. CDR3 nucleotide sequence: TGTGCCAGCAGGCGGACAGGGCAGACTCAGCCCCAGCATTTT. Encoded protein: CASRRTGQTQPQHF.

The chain is built from TRBV18 and TRBJ2-7; 9 bases line up with TRBD1. CDR1 and CDR2 (germline): KGHSH, LQKENI. Trimming took 6 bases from V and 4 from J; bases not matched to a gene: 7. The CDR3 contains 14 residues. The CDR3 nucleotides read TGTGCCAGCTCCGGGACAGGGCTTTCGTACGAGCAGTACTTC. It yields the protein CASSGTGLSYEQYF.

This clonotype appeared a few times. The rearrangement uses TRBV5-1 and TRBJ2-7; the D is unclear. Trimming pared 4 bases from V and 3 bases from J, leaving 11 bases between. The germline CDR1 and CDR2 sequences are SGHRS and YFSETQ. The CDR3 length is 13 residues. The CDR3 coding sequence is TGCGCCAGCAGCCAATCTAACAGCTACGAGCAGTACTTC. This codes for CASSQSNSYEQYF.

This clonotype was counted a few times. The V gene is TRBV20-1, the J gene TRBJ2-7; D is ambiguous. The length of the CDR3 is 14 residues. V was pared by 2 bases and J by 0 bases, with 11 bases between. The germline V gene encodes CDR1 DFQATT and CDR2 SNEGSKA (reference sequence). The CDR3 sequence is CSARKAGVSYEQYF. The DNA of the CDR3 is TGCAGTGCTAGAAAGGCAGGAGTCTCCTACGAGCAGTACTTC.

This clonotype appeared a few times. The chain joins TRBV7-6 to TRBJ2-7; no reliable D call. The CDR3 has 13 amino acids. Germline-derived CDR1 and CDR2 are SGHVS and FNYEAQ. V gave up 3 bases and J gave up 0 bases, with 6 bases separating them. This CDR3 reads CASSFWGSYEQYF. CDR3 sequence (DNA): TGTGCCAGCAGCTTTTGGGGCTCCTACGAGCAGTACTTC.

The chain joins TRBV7-2 to TRBJ1-1; 7 nucleotides match TRBD1. The J segment lost 3 bases and the V segment lost 6 bases, leaving 4 bases of the junction unmatched. Germline loops: CDR1 SGHTA, CDR2 FQGNSA. The CDR3 length is 13 residues. In DNA, the CDR3 is TGTGCCAGCAGAAACAGGGGTCACACTGAAGCTTTCTTT. This sequence encodes CASRNRGHTEAFF.

To note about this clonotype: An end of the junction differs from the germline gene, which may be a read error. The genes are TRBV11-2 and TRBJ2-1, with 10 bases that match TRBD1. This CDR3 is built from 16 residues. The germline V gene encodes CDR1 SGHAT and CDR2 FQNNGV. Here the CDR3 DNA reads TGTGCCAGCAGCCCTCCCGGGACAGGGGTCTACAATGAGCGGTTCTTC. Translation gives CASSPPGTGVYNERFF.

This clonotype was detected a few times. The rearrangement uses TRBV29-1 and TRBJ2-7, with D perhaps matching TRBD2 (7 bases). Germline V gene sequence: CDR1 SQVTM, CDR2 ANQGSEA. This CDR3 comprises 13 residues. V lost 5 bases to trimming and J lost 5 bases, with 16 bases between them. In nucleotides, the CDR3 is TGCAGCGTTCGGGGGGCTCTCGAGAACGAGCAGTACTTC. Translation gives CSVRGALENEQYF.

This chain's CDR3 is CASRDSHYNEQFF. The CDR3 coding sequence is TGTGCCAGTAGGGACAGCCATTACAATGAGCAGTTCTTC. The chain carries TRBV27 and TRBJ2-1; TRBD1 matches 7 bases. V dropped 9 bases and J dropped 4; count of bases not matched to a gene: 6. Per germline, CDR1 MNHEY and CDR2 SMNVEV (reference sequence). This CDR3 is built from 13 residues.

This clonotype has only a few counts. This rearrangement joins TRBV20-1 to TRBJ2-5, with D possibly being TRBD2 (6 bases). Germline CDR1 is DFQATT and CDR2 is SNEGSKA (reference sequence). Trimming took 6 bases from V and 5 from J, leaving 16 bases between them. The CDR3 loop spans 13 amino acids. The CDR3 nucleotides read TGCAGTGCCCACAGCGGGTTGGGGGAGACCCAGTACTTC. The encoded protein is CSAHSGLGETQYF.

This clonotype was counted only a few times. The chain links TRBV12-3 or TRBV12-4 to TRBJ2-7, with no clear D. The CDR3 loop spans 14 amino acids. The germline V and J ends were trimmed by 3 bases and 9 bases, with 18 bases remaining between them. CDR3 in amino acids: CASSFTSNLRGQYF. The CDR3 DNA reads as TGTGCCAGCAGTTTTACCAGTAACCTACGAGGGCAGTACTTC.

The rearrangement links TRBV27 to TRBJ1-4; weak D call: TRBD1 (6 bases). V was shortened by 5 bases and J by 7 bases, with 17 bases between the two germline ends. Germline-derived CDR1 and CDR2 are MNHEY and SMNVEV (reference sequence). This CDR3 contains 15 residues. CDR3 bases: TGTGCCAGCAGTCTACAGGGAGAGGGTGGTGAAAAACTGTTTTTT. It yields the protein CASSLQGEGGEKLFF.

J is TRBJ1-2 and V is TRBV4-2; D uncertain. Germline loops: CDR1 LGHNA, CDR2 YNFKEQ. Trimming took 1 base from V and 4 from J, leaving 13 bases between them. The CDR3 consists of 15 residues. The chain's CDR3 is CASSQAGDSGYGYTF. CDR3 DNA sequence: TGTGCCAGCAGCCAAGCGGGAGACTCCGGCTATGGCTACACCTTC.

In its sample, this clonotype was seen a few times. The chain is built from TRBV2 and TRBJ2-3, with TRBD1 identical over 7 bases. Germline V lookup: CDR1 SNHLY, CDR2 FYNNEI. CDR3 length equals 17 residues. V was pared by 1 base and J by 1 base, with 8 bases of the junction left unmatched. The CDR3 region is CASSEGMGTARTDTQYF. The CDR3 DNA reads TGTGCCAGCAGTGAAGGGATGGGGACAGCCCGCACAGATACGCAGTATTTT.

The gene calls are TRBV5-5 and TRBJ2-1, with D unresolved. Trimming removed 0 bases at V and 2 bases at J, with 9 bases between. The CDR3 has 15 amino acids. Germline CDR1 SGHKS, CDR2 YYEKEE (reference sequence). The CDR3 region is CASSLDRVAYNEQFF. DNA for the CDR3: TGTGCCAGCAGCTTGGATAGGGTGGCCTACAATGAGCAGTTCTTC. Variable domain in full (rest from reference TRBV5-5 and TRBJ2-1): DAGVTQSPTHLIKTRGQQVTLRCSPISGHKSVSWYQQVLGQGPQFIFQYYEKEERGRGNFPDRFSARQFPNYSSELNVNALLLGDSALYLCASSLDRVAYNEQFFGPGTRLTVL.

This clonotype was seen only a few times. V and J are TRBV6-6 and TRBJ1-5, with D maybe TRBD1 (5 bases). This CDR3 region has 13 residues. With 7 bases removed from V and 6 bases from J, the gap between germline ends came to 13 bases. Germline assignment: CDR1 MNHNY and CDR2 SVGAGI (reference sequence). Written as DNA, the CDR3 is TGTGCCAGCACCCTCGACCAGGGTCAGCCCCAGCATTTT. Translated: CASTLDQGQPQHF.

CDR3 in DNA: TGCAGTGCCATGCAGGGGCGCATGGGAGAGACCCAGTACTTC. It codes for CSAMQGRMGETQYF. The chain couples TRBV20-1 to TRBJ2-5; D might be TRBD1 (6 bases). The length of the CDR3 is 14 residues. Per the germline V gene, CDR1 is DFQATT and CDR2 is SNEGSKA (reference sequence). The V and J ends lost 6 bases and 4 bases respectively, with 18 bases between them.

Worth noting for this clonotype: This may stem from a read error, because a much larger clone lies one nucleotide away. The CDR3 loop reads CSPKQGTYEQYF. The CDR3 DNA sequence: TGCAGCCCTAAACAGGGCACCTACGAGCAGTACTTC. The chain recombines TRBV20-1 with TRBJ2-7; D possibly corresponds to TRBD1 (6 bases). Per the germline V gene, CDR1 is DFQATT and CDR2 is SNEGSKA (reference sequence). This CDR3 contains 12 residues.

The table lists this clonotype with many counts. J is TRBJ1-2 and V is TRBV29-1, with D possibly being TRBD1 (6 bases). Trimming took 6 bases from V and 4 from J, leaving 12 bases between them. This CDR3 contains 12 residues. Germline V lookup: CDR1 SQVTM, CDR2 ANQGSEA. CDR3 loop: CSVRTALYGYTF. CDR3 nucleotide sequence: TGCAGCGTGAGGACAGCACTCTATGGCTACACCTTC.

The table lists this clonotype with a few counts. The V call is TRBV20-1, the J call TRBJ1-5, with D unresolved. Trimming pared 0 bases from V and 9 bases from J, leaving 12 bases between. This CDR3 contains 13 residues. Germline CDR1 reads DFQATT; CDR2 reads SNEGSKA (reference sequence). The CDR3 nucleotides are TGCAGTGCTAGAGATCCGGCATCTGGGCCCCAGCATTTT. Amino acid sequence: CSARDPASGPQHF.

The genes are TRBV18 and TRBJ2-7, with TRBD1 identical over 7 bases. There are 15 residues in the CDR3. Trimming at V came to 5 bases and at J to 0 bases, leaving 7 bases not matched to a gene. The germline V gene has CDR1 KGHSH and CDR2 LQKENI. The CDR3 reads CASSSGTVSSYEQYF. The CDR3, as DNA: TGTGCCAGCTCATCCGGGACAGTCTCCTCCTACGAGCAGTACTTC.

Regarding this clonotype: This clone may be a read error of a much larger clone one base away. The chain employs TRBV29-1 and TRBJ2-4, with a tentative D call TRBD2 (6 bases). CDR1 is SQVTM and CDR2 is ANQGSEA in the germline V gene. The CDR3 consists of 14 residues. The CDR3 loop is CSVEEGFSKNSQYF. The CDR3 DNA follows: TGCAGCGTTGAGGAGGGTTTTTCCAAAAACAGTCAGTACTTC.

This clonotype has just a few counts. This chain joins TRBV20-1 and TRBJ2-1; 7 bases line up with TRBD2. The CDR3 has 15 amino acids. With V trimmed by 5 bases and J by 3 bases, 10 bases remained unmatched. From germline, CDR1 is DFQATT and CDR2 SNEGSKA (reference sequence). CDR3 region: CSAVLGLADYNEQFF. The CDR3 DNA is TGCAGTGCTGTCTTGGGGCTAGCGGACTACAATGAGCAGTTCTTC.

CDR3 protein: CASSLTGTDEKLFF. CDR3 DNA sequence: TGTGCCAGCAGCTTGACAGGGACGGACGAAAAACTGTTTTTT. The rearrangement links TRBV5-5 to TRBJ1-4, with D tentatively TRBD1 (6 bases). The CDR3 extends over 14 amino acids. V was shortened by 1 base and J by 8 bases, with 12 bases between the two germline ends. CDR1 and CDR2 (germline): SGHKS, YYEKEE (reference sequence).